The entry below describes one T cell receptor (beta chain). The data derive from a study of blood T cell repertoires in COVID-19. In the study overall: There were acute and convalescent COVID-19 samples, and they came from the United States, Italy and Spain. T cells, B-cell-depleted T cells, or PBMCs supplied cDNA or gDNA.

Authors' processing steps: Amplification from reference gene primers served as the basis for estimated nucleated cell counts. Only in-frame clones appear in the TCRdb table, and some are missing; sequencing was by immunoSEQ multiplex PCR. That table furnishes V, J and clone size, whereas the DNA furnished D and trimming. The sample shows more than 15,000 clones, roughly 90% of them seen only once. The CDR3 totals 14 residues. The V end was cut by 7 bases, the J end by 0 bases, with 12 bases between. The germline V gene has CDR1 SQVTM and CDR2 ANQGSEA. Input material: peripheral blood. The chain joins TRBV29-1 to TRBJ2-2; tentative D call: TRBD1 (5 bases). This clonotype was sampled from a man aged 40-49 years with active COVID-19. This CDR3 reads CSDPDSANTGELFF. CDR3 DNA sequence: TGCAGCGACCCCGACAGTGCGAACACCGGGGAGCTGTTTTTT.